These 19 T cell receptor beta chains came from one sample sequenced in a study of cytomegalovirus exposure and HLA in healthy donors. In the PCR, 60 Vbeta and 13 Jbeta primers were used. The repertoire was sequenced with immunoSEQ multiplex PCR; TCRdb's copy has only in-frame clones and lacks some. The profile shows approximately 170,000 clones, roughly 83% of them singletons. Sequences were obtained from PBMCs. These receptors originate from a boy between 2 and 10 years old in good health and CMV-seronegative.

The rearrangement links TRBV2 to TRBJ2-1; 7 nucleotides match TRBD2. Germline loops: CDR1 SNHLY, CDR2 FYNNEI. The CDR3 has 16 amino acids. Losses at the gene ends were 3 bases for V and 3 bases for J; bases not matched to a gene: 8. The DNA for the CDR3 is TGTGCCAGCAGTGAGTTATCGGGGGACTACTACAATGAGCAGTTCTTC. Translating gives CASSELSGDYYNEQFF.

The J gene is TRBJ2-5, the V gene TRBV5-4; D might be TRBD2 (7 bases). CDR1 and CDR2 from the germline V gene are SGHNT and YYREEE (reference sequence). V shed 3 bases and J shed 2 bases, with 14 bases lying between them. This CDR3 region has 15 residues. For the CDR3, the DNA is TGTGCCAGCAGCTCCAGGGGAGGGAGACAAGAGACCCAGTACTTC. It specifies CASSSRGGRQETQYF.

This chain joins TRBV5-4 and TRBJ2-1, with D tentatively TRBD2 (5 bases). In germline, CDR1 is SGHNT, CDR2 YYREEE (reference sequence). The CDR3 runs 12 residues. Trimming took off 0 bases at V and 9 bases at J, with 7 bases between the two ends. CDR3 loop: CASSLAEGEQFF. The CDR3 DNA reads as TGTGCCAGCAGCTTGGCCGAGGGTGAGCAGTTCTTC.

The sample holds a few counts of this clone. This rearrangement joins TRBV6-1 to TRBJ2-1; D gene ambiguous. Germline V lookup: CDR1 MNHNS, CDR2 SASEGT. Between the trimmed V and J ends, which lost 4 bases and 0 bases, there was a span of 7 bases. There are 14 residues in the CDR3. CDR3 bases: TGTGCCAGCAGTGGTTCAGTCTCCTACAATGAGCAGTTCTTC. Protein: CASSGSVSYNEQFF.

This chain joins TRBV9 and TRBJ2-5, with unresolved D. The CDR3 sequence is 15 residues long. Looked up from germline, CDR1 is SGDLS and CDR2 is YYNGEE. V lost 3 bases and J lost 0, with 12 bases in between. The CDR3 protein is CASSATSWYQETQYF. CDR3 bases: TGTGCCAGCAGCGCCACTTCGTGGTACCAAGAGACCCAGTACTTC.

V gene TRBV4-3 combines with J gene TRBJ2-1; 11 nucleotides align to TRBD2. Germline CDR1 and CDR2: LGHNA and YSLEER. This CDR3 spans 14 amino acids. V lost 2 bases, J lost 8 bases, and 2 bases stayed unmatched. The CDR3 region is CASSQLAGGYEQFF. In DNA form, the CDR3 reads TGCGCCAGCAGCCAACTAGCGGGAGGTTATGAGCAGTTCTTC.

The CDR3 here is CASSQSFDRGINYGYTF. As DNA, the CDR3 is TGTGCCAGCAGCCAATCTTTTGACAGGGGGATTAACTATGGCTACACCTTC. The chain joins TRBV16 to TRBJ1-2, with 9 bases aligning to TRBD1. The J segment lost 1 base and the V segment lost 0 bases, leaving 6 bases of the junction unmatched. The germline V gene encodes CDR1 KGHSY and CDR2 FQNENV. This CDR3 region has 17 residues.

The chain combines TRBV7-9 with TRBJ2-6; tentative D call: TRBD2 (5 bases). Trimming left V 6 bases short and J 3 bases short, with 12 bases between. The CDR3 runs to 15 residues. CDR1 SEHNR and CDR2 FQNEAQ come from the germline V gene (reference sequence). CDR3 sequence (DNA): TGTGCCAGCAGTTCAGGACTTAGTGGGGCCAACGTCCTGACTTTC. Its translation is CASSSGLSGANVLTF.

The chain has TRBV30 and TRBJ2-5; 14 bases are a match to TRBD2. Trimming at V came to 2 bases and at J to 5 bases, leaving 10 bases not matched to a gene. This CDR3 region has 17 residues. The germline CDR1 and CDR2 sequences are GTSNPN and SVGIG (reference sequence). CDR3 amino acids: CAWSSTSGGAEIETQYF. As DNA, the CDR3 is TGTGCCTGGAGTTCGACTAGCGGGGGGGCGGAAATTGAGACCCAGTACTTC.

The V call is TRBV30, the J call TRBJ1-2; TRBD1 might be the D (6 bases). The V end lost 4 bases, the J end lost 4 bases, and 10 bases lay between the germline ends. The CDR3 has 12 residues. CDR1 is GTSNPN, CDR2 SVGIG, per germline (reference sequence). CDR3 region: CAWMRGSYGYTF. In DNA form, the CDR3 reads TGTGCCTGGATGAGGGGGAGCTATGGCTACACCTTC.

The chain is built from TRBV14 and TRBJ1-3; D is ambiguous. This CDR3 has 23 residues. V was cut by 1 base and J by 0 bases, with 31 bases left in between. Germline V gene sequence: CDR1 SGHDN, CDR2 FVKESK. CDR3 amino acids: CASSQGVLRGRFFSAVSGNTIYF. CDR3 nucleotides: TGTGCCAGCAGCCAAGGGGTCCTCCGGGGTCGCTTCTTCTCTGCTGTCTCTGGAAACACCATATATTTT. Full variable domain (outside the CDR3, taken from reference TRBV14 and TRBJ1-3): EAGVTQFPSHSVIEKGQTVTLRCDPISGHDNLYWYRRVMGKEIKFLLHFVKESKQDESGMPNNRFLAERTGGTYSTLKVQPAELEDSGVYFCASSQGVLRGRFFSAVSGNTIYFGEGSWLTVV.

As DNA, the CDR3 is TGTGCCAGCAGTGAAAGGACTGACTATGGCTACACCTTC. This gives the protein CASSERTDYGYTF. This rearrangement joins TRBV2 to TRBJ1-2; unclear D gene. The CDR3 loop spans 13 amino acids. Trimming stripped 2 bases from V and 3 bases from J, with 7 bases between. Germline CDR1 and CDR2: SNHLY and FYNNEI.

V gene TRBV10-1 combines with J gene TRBJ2-7; TRBD2 aligns across 15 bases. The length of the CDR3 is 18 residues. Germline loops: CDR1 WNHNN, CDR2 SYGVQD (reference sequence). V dropped 0 bases and J dropped 2; count of bases not matched to a gene: 5. DNA of the CDR3: TGCGCCAGCAGTGAGTCCCGGACTAGCGGGAGGGAAGCCTACGAGCAGTACTTC. It translates to CASSESRTSGREAYEQYF.

This chain links TRBV2 with TRBJ2-7; TRBD1 is a possible D gene (6 bases). CDR3 length: 12 residues. In germline, CDR1 is SNHLY, CDR2 FYNNEI. Deletions cut 6 bases from V and 0 bases from J, with 6 bases between. For the CDR3, the DNA is TGTGCCAGCAGACAGGGCTCCTACGAGCAGTACTTC. Protein product: CASRQGSYEQYF. The full variable domain, rest sourced from reference TRBV2 and TRBJ2-7, is EPEVTQTPSHQVTQMGQEVILRCVPISNHLYFYWYRQILGQKVEFLVSFYNNEISEKSEIFDDQFSVERPDGSNFTLKIRSTKLEDSAMYFCASRQGSYEQYFGPGTRLTVT.

The chain has TRBV5-1 and TRBJ2-5; D may be TRBD2 (5 bases). This CDR3 region has 15 residues. Trimming removed 0 bases from V and 3 bases from J, with 12 bases in between. The V gene's germline CDR1 is SGHRS and CDR2 YFSETQ. The DNA for the CDR3 is TGCGCCAGCAGCTTGGCGGGGAATAGAAAAGAGACCCAGTACTTC. It translates to CASSLAGNRKETQYF.

The rearrangement links TRBV11-3 to TRBJ1-1; no clear D. Germline V gene data show CDR1 as SGHNT and CDR2 as YENEEA. The CDR3 runs 13 residues. The V end lost 4 bases, the J end lost 1 base, and 7 bases lay between the germline ends. CDR3 sequence reads: CASSSTENTEAFF. DNA for the CDR3: TGTGCCAGCAGCTCTACAGAGAACACTGAAGCTTTCTTT.

This chain joins TRBV10-3 and TRBJ1-4; weak D call: TRBD1 (6 bases). The CDR3 runs to 14 residues. The V gene's germline CDR1 is ENHRY and CDR2 SYGVKD. Trimming cost V 5 bases and J 7 bases, with 14 bases left between them. The CDR3 nucleotides are TGTGCCATCAGTACGGGGGGCGCCGGTGAAAAACTGTTTTTT. Translating gives CAISTGGAGEKLFF.

This clone was seen a single time. This chain uses TRBV13 with TRBJ2-5; 13 positions agree with TRBD2. This CDR3 is 16 amino acids long. V lost 4 bases to trimming and J lost 7 bases; unmatched junction nucleotides: 9. Germline lookup yields CDR1 PRHDT and CDR2 FYEKMQ (reference sequence). The CDR3 reads CASSSRTSGSIGTQYF. CDR3 DNA sequence: TGTGCCAGCAGCTCGAGGACTAGCGGGAGCATTGGGACCCAGTACTTC. The full variable domain, completed using reference TRBV13 and TRBJ2-5, is AAGVIQSPRHLIKEKRETATLKCYPIPRHDTVYWYQQGPGQDPQFLISFYEKMQSDKGSIPDRFSAQQFSDYHSELNMSSLELGDSALYFCASSSRTSGSIGTQYFGPGTRLLVL.

The chain has TRBV6-5 and TRBJ2-7; 7 bases align to TRBD2. Unmatched junction bases numbered 8, after V lost 6 bases and J lost 3 bases. The CDR3 has 14 amino acids. CDR1 is MNHEY and CDR2 is SVGAGI in the germline V gene. The CDR3 DNA sequence: TGTGCCAGCAGCCGGACTAGTCTGGGCTACGAGCAGTACTTC. Its translation: CASSRTSLGYEQYF.